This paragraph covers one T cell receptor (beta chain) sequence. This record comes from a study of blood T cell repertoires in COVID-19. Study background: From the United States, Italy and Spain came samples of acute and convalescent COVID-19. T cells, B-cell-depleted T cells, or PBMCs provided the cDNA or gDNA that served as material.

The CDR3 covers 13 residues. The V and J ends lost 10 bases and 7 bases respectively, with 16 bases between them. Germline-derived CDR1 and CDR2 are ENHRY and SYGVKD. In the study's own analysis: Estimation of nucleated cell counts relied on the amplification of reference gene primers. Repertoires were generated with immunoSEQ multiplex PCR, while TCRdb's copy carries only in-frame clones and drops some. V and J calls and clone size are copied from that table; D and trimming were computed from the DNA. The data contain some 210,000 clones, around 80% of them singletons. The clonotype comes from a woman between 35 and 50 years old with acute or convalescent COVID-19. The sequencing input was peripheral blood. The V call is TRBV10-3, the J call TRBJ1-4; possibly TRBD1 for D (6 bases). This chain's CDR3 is CASTYREGEKLFF. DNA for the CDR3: TGTGCCAGCACGTACAGGGAAGGTGAAAAACTGTTTTTT.